These 23 T cell receptor beta chains originate from one sample sequenced in a study of shared clonotypes between healthy human individuals. TCRdb's copy holds only in-frame clones and misses some; the assay was immunoSEQ multiplex PCR. The table has about 2 million clones, roughly 94% seen once; the top ten hold roughly 1%. As defined, naive CD8 cells were CD45RO-negative and positively selected for CCR7, with terminally differentiated effector memory CD45RA+ cells excluded. The sample taken for sequencing was naive CD8+ T cells sorted from blood. Receptor source: a man aged 18 to 29 in good health.

This sequence joins TRBV6-1 and TRBJ2-5, with unresolved D. The V end was cut by 6 bases, the J end by 5 bases, with 10 bases between. The CDR3 length is 12 residues. Germline V gene lookup returns CDR1 MNHNS and CDR2 SASEGT. CDR3 residues: CASSPIGETQYF. DNA for the CDR3: TGTGCCAGCAGCCCCATCGGGGAGACCCAGTACTTC.

The rearrangement links TRBV7-9 to TRBJ2-1; possible D gene TRBD2, 6 bases. The CDR3 runs to 18 residues. V lost 2 bases to trimming and J lost 7 bases, with 24 bases between them. Per germline, CDR1 SEHNR and CDR2 FQNEAQ (reference sequence). CDR3 region: CASSLWAGGSGLGNEQFF. The CDR3 DNA reads as TGTGCCAGCAGCTTATGGGCCGGGGGTAGCGGCCTAGGGAATGAGCAGTTCTTC.

V and J are TRBV7-3 and TRBJ2-7; D gene ambiguous. Germline assignment: CDR1 SGHTA and CDR2 FQGTGA. V was trimmed by 2 bases and J by 3 bases, leaving 8 bases between them. The CDR3 has 13 residues. CDR3 nucleotide sequence: TGTGCCAGCAGCTTATACTCCCACTACGAGCAGTACTTC. Translating gives CASSLYSHYEQYF.

The chain carries TRBV29-1 and TRBJ2-3, with D hard to call. V lost 3 bases and J 4 bases, leaving 11 bases between the germline ends. CDR1 is SQVTM, CDR2 ANQGSEA, per germline. CDR3 length: 13 amino acids. CDR3 sequence: CSVDDGDADTQYF. In nucleotides, the CDR3 is TGCAGCGTTGACGACGGTGACGCAGATACGCAGTATTTT.

The chain carries TRBV27 and TRBJ2-1; no clear D. The CDR3 totals 20 residues. Per the germline V gene, CDR1 is MNHEY and CDR2 is SMNVEV (reference sequence). V lost 4 bases and J lost 4, with 29 bases in between. The CDR3 nucleotides read TGTGCCAGCAGTTCTCCCGTAGTTCCTAGTTCCCGGGCGGCTTACAATGAGCAGTTCTTC. Translated: CASSSPVVPSSRAAYNEQFF.

Only a few counts were recorded for this clone. Other DNA sequences in this sample translate to the same CDR3. This chain links TRBV9 with TRBJ2-7, with a weak D call TRBD2 (6 bases). Per the germline V gene, CDR1 is SGDLS and CDR2 is YYNGEE. The CDR3 loop spans 14 amino acids. Trimming took 0 bases from V and 3 from J, leaving 10 bases between them. CDR3 sequence: CASSVGGSGYEQYF. CDR3 bases: TGTGCCAGCAGCGTAGGTGGTAGCGGCTACGAGCAGTACTTC. Complete variable domain (other parts from reference TRBV9 and TRBJ2-7): DSGVTQTPKHLITATGQRVTLRCSPRSGDLSVYWYQQSLDQGLQFLIQYYNGEERAKGNILERFSAQQFPDLHSELNLSSLELGDSALYFCASSVGGSGYEQYFGPGTRLTVT.

The chain links TRBV28 to TRBJ1-4; D gene unclear. Trimming removed 6 bases at V and 8 bases at J, with 13 bases between. The V gene's germline CDR1 is MDHEN and CDR2 SYDVKM. The CDR3 is 13 amino acids. The chain's CDR3 is CASSFVVREKLFF. The CDR3 DNA reads as TGTGCCAGCAGCTTTGTGGTTCGGGAAAAACTGTTTTTT.

The count of this clone is one. The rearrangement uses TRBV19 and TRBJ2-2; D not certain. V lost 7 bases and J lost 7, with 10 bases in between. Germline V gene data show CDR1 as LNHDA and CDR2 as SQIVND (reference sequence). The CDR3 has 12 amino acids. CDR3 residues: CASTPGDGELFF. CDR3 nucleotides: TGTGCCAGTACACCAGGCGACGGGGAGCTGTTTTTT.

Here the CDR3 reads CGPPSSGSDEQYF. CDR3 DNA sequence: TGCGGACCACCTAGTAGCGGGAGTGACGAGCAGTACTTC. The rearrangement uses TRBV29-1 and TRBJ2-7, with TRBD2 matching 9 bases. The CDR3 consists of 13 residues. The V gene's germline CDR1 is SQVTM and CDR2 ANQGSEA.

The J gene is TRBJ1-2, the V gene TRBV11-2; 8 positions match TRBD1. V gave up 5 bases and J gave up 3 bases; unmatched junction bases: 5. This CDR3 region has 14 residues. Germline CDR1 and CDR2: SGHAT and FQNNGV. The CDR3 nucleotides read TGTGCCAGCAGCCCACGGACAGGGCACTATGGCTACACCTTC. Translation: CASSPRTGHYGYTF.

J is TRBJ2-2 and V is TRBV19; possible D gene TRBD1, 5 bases. Per the germline V gene, CDR1 is LNHDA and CDR2 is SQIVND (reference sequence). V dropped 10 bases and J dropped 2 bases, with 14 bases sitting between them. This CDR3 is 14 amino acids long. CDR3 amino acids: CAISRTPNTGELFF. DNA for the CDR3: TGTGCCATCTCCCGGACACCAAACACCGGGGAGCTGTTTTTT.

This clone was counted a single time. This chain joins TRBV15 and TRBJ1-6; D may be TRBD1 (5 bases). Germline V gene lookup returns CDR1 LNHNV and CDR2 YYDKDF (reference sequence). V shed 2 bases and J shed 5 bases, with 10 bases lying between them. The CDR3 is 15 residues long. The CDR3 nucleotides read TGTGCCACCAGCAGACCAGACAGAAATAATTCACCCCTCCACTTT. Translated: CATSRPDRNNSPLHF.

The rearrangement joins TRBV4-3 to TRBJ1-6; TRBD1 agrees at 12 bases. CDR1 is LGHNA and CDR2 is YSLEER in the germline V gene. CDR3 length: 18 amino acids. V was pared by 4 bases and J by 7 bases, with 11 bases of the junction left unmatched. As DNA, the CDR3 is TGCGCCAGCAGCCGAGAAGGGACAGGGGGCCTTCTAAATTCACCCCTCCACTTT. It is translated as CASSREGTGGLLNSPLHF.

The chain uses TRBV18 and TRBJ2-7; 7 nucleotides align to TRBD1. Germline V CDR1 and CDR2: KGHSH, LQKENI. The CDR3 extends over 16 amino acids. V dropped 3 bases and J dropped 7; count of bases not matched to a gene: 15. The CDR3 nucleotides are TGTGCCAGCTCACCGCCAAGACAGGGAATGACGGGTGAGCAGTACTTC. It codes for CASSPPRQGMTGEQYF.

J is TRBJ2-3 and V is TRBV9; 10 bases align to TRBD1. The CDR3 sequence is 16 residues long. V lost 1 base and J lost 5; bases outside the gene matches: 7. CDR1 SGDLS and CDR2 YYNGEE come from the germline V gene. DNA for the CDR3: TGTGCCAGCAGCGTATTCGGGACAGGGGATAAAGATACGCAGTATTTT. Protein: CASSVFGTGDKDTQYF.

The CDR3 sequence is CASSFGTAGEGGYTF. The CDR3 DNA follows: TGTGCCAGCAGTTTCGGGACTGCGGGAGAGGGTGGCTACACCTTC. This chain connects TRBV27 to TRBJ1-2; tentatively, D is TRBD1 (5 bases). The CDR3 contains 15 residues. Germline V gene data show CDR1 as MNHEY and CDR2 as SMNVEV (reference sequence). Between the trimmed V and J ends, which lost 3 bases and 7 bases, there was a span of 18 bases.

As for this clone: At the DNA level, this CDR3 is encoded by other sequences in the same sample as well. The chain combines TRBV7-9 with TRBJ2-1; D not resolved. Per germline, CDR1 SEHNR and CDR2 FQNEAQ (reference sequence). The ends were cut back, 1 base at V and 10 bases at J, with 8 bases in the middle. The CDR3 is 12 residues long. DNA for the CDR3: TGTGCCAGCAGCTTAGGACTTCTGGAGCAGTTCTTC. Its protein product is CASSLGLLEQFF.

To note about this clone: Other DNA sequences in the sample encode the same CDR3. The J gene is TRBJ1-3, the V gene TRBV7-8, with 8 bases aligning to TRBD1. The CDR3 totals 13 residues. Per germline, CDR1 SGHVS and CDR2 FQNEAQ. The V segment lost 1 base and the J segment 8 bases; nucleotides outside the gene matches: 1. The CDR3 protein is CASSLDRGDTIYF. The CDR3 region has the DNA TGTGCCAGCAGCTTAGACAGGGGGGACACCATATATTTT.

The chain combines TRBV5-4 with TRBJ1-6, with a possible D match to TRBD1 (6 bases). Trimming removed 4 bases at V and 1 base at J, with 18 bases between. Germline V lookup: CDR1 SGHNT, CDR2 YYREEE (reference sequence). The CDR3 runs to 18 residues. DNA of the CDR3: TGTGCCAGCAGCCCTACCCCCGGGACATCTTCCTATAATTCACCCCTCCACTTT. Encoded protein: CASSPTPGTSSYNSPLHF. Filled out from reference TRBV5-4 and TRBJ1-6, the complete variable domain reads ETGVTQSPTHLIKTRGQQVTLRCSSQSGHNTVSWYQQALGQGPQFIFQYYREEENGRGNFPPRFSGLQFPNYSSELNVNALELDDSALYLCASSPTPGTSSYNSPLHFGNGTRLTVT.

The chain has TRBV15 and TRBJ1-1, with D possibly matching TRBD1 (6 bases). V was pared by 6 bases and J by 1 base, with 12 bases between. Germline CDR1 reads LNHNV; CDR2 reads YYDKDF (reference sequence). This CDR3 spans 14 amino acids. CDR3 sequence (DNA): TGTGCCACCAGTCTCGACAGGACGAACACTGAAGCTTTCTTT. The encoded protein is CATSLDRTNTEAFF.

The CDR3 DNA is TGTGCCAGCAGCCTGGGACCAAATACCTACAATGAGCAGTTCTTC. Translating gives CASSLGPNTYNEQFF. This chain uses TRBV27 with TRBJ2-1; D assignment may be TRBD1 or TRBD2 (5 bases each). V shed 6 bases and J shed 2 bases, with 14 bases lying between them. The CDR3 totals 15 residues. From germline, CDR1 is MNHEY and CDR2 SMNVEV (reference sequence).

The V gene is TRBV2, the J gene TRBJ1-2, with D tentatively TRBD1 (6 bases). Germline-derived CDR1 and CDR2 are SNHLY and FYNNEI. The CDR3 has 15 residues. The V gene lost 3 bases and the J gene lost 0 bases, with 11 bases spanning the gap. The CDR3 region has the DNA TGTGCCAGCAGTGAGGGACATATTTCTAACTATGGCTACACCTTC. It codes for CASSEGHISNYGYTF.

A remark on this clone: The sample carries other DNA sequences with the same CDR3. DNA for the CDR3: TGCGCCAGCAGCTTAACAGGCGCCAACACTGAAGCTTTCTTT. Translation: CASSLTGANTEAFF. The chain uses TRBV5-1 and TRBJ1-1; D is perhaps TRBD1 (5 bases). V lost 2 bases, J lost 2 bases, and 10 bases lay in between. CDR3 length equals 14 residues. CDR1 and CDR2 (germline): SGHRS, YFSETQ. Together with reference TRBV5-1 and TRBJ1-1, the CDR3 gives the full variable domain: KAGVTQTPRYLIKTRGQQVTLSCSPISGHRSVSWYQQTPGQGLQFLFEYFSETQRNKGNFPGRFSGRQFSNSRSEMNVSTLELGDSALYLCASSLTGANTEAFFGQGTRLTVV.